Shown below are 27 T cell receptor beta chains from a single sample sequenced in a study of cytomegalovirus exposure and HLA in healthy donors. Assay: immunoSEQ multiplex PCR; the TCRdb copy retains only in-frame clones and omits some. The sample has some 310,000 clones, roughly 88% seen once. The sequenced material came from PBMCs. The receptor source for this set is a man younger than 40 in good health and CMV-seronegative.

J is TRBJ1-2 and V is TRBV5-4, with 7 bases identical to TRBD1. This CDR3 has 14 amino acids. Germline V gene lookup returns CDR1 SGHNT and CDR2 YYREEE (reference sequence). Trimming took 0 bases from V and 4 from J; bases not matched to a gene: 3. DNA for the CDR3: TGTGCCAGCAGCTTGGAGCGACAGGGCTATGGCTACACCTTC. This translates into CASSLERQGYGYTF.

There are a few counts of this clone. The CDR3 loop is CASSPLQGDYGYTF. Written as DNA, the CDR3 is TGTGCCAGCAGCCCCCTACAGGGAGACTATGGCTACACCTTC. The V call is TRBV5-4, the J call TRBJ1-2, with a tentative D call TRBD1 (6 bases). Trimming cost V 4 bases and J 3 bases, with 13 bases left between them. The CDR3 covers 14 residues. The V gene's germline CDR1 is SGHNT and CDR2 YYREEE (reference sequence).

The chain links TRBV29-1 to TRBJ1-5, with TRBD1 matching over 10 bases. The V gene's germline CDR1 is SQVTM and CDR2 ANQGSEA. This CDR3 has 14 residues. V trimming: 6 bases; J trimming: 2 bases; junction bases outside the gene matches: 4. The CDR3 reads CSVPGTGGNQPQHF. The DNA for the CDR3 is TGCAGCGTCCCCGGGACAGGGGGCAATCAGCCCCAGCATTTT.

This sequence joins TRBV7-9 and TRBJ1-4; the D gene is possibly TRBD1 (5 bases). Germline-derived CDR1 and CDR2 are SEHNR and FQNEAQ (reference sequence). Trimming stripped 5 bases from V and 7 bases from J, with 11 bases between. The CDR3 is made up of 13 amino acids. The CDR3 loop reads CASSPRRGEKLFF. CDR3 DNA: TGTGCCAGCAGCCCTAGAAGGGGTGAAAAACTGTTTTTT.

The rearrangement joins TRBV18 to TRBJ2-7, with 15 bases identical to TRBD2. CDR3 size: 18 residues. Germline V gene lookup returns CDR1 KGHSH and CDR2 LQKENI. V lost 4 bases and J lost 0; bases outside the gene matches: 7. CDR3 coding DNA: TGTGCCAGCTCACGCGGGACTAGCGGGGGGCCTAGCTCCTACGAGCAGTACTTC. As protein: CASSRGTSGGPSSYEQYF. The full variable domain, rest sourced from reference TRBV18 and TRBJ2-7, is NAGVMQNPRHLVRRRGQEARLRCSPMKGHSHVYWYRQLPEEGLKFMVYLQKENIIDESGMPKERFSAEFPKEGPSILRIQQVVRGDSAAYFCASSRGTSGGPSSYEQYFGPGTRLTVT.

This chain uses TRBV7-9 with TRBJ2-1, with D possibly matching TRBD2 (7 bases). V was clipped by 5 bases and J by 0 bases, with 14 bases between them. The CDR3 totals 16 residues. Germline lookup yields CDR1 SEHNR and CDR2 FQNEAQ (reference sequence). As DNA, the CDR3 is TGTGCCAGCAGCCCGGGGAGGGGGGGCTCCTACAATGAGCAGTTCTTC. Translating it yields CASSPGRGGSYNEQFF. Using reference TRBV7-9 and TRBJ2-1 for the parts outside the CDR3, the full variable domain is DTGVSQNPRHKITKRGQNVTFRCDPISEHNRLYWYRQTLGQGPEFLTYFQNEAQLEKSRLLSDRFSAERPKGSFSTLEIQRTEQGDSAMYLCASSPGRGGSYNEQFFGPGTRLTVL.

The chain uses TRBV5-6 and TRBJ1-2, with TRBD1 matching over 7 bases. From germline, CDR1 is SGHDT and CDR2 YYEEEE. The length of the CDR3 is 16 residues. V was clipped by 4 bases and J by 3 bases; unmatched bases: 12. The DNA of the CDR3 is TGTGCCAGCAGCCAGCCACAGGGCAGGGGGGACTATGGCTACACCTTC. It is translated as CASSQPQGRGDYGYTF.

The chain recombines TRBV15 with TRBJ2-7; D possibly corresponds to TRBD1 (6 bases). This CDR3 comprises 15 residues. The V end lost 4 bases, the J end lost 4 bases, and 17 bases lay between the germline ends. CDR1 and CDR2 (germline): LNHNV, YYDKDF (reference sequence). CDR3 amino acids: CATSMTQGMEYEQYF. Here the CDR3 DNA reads TGTGCCACCAGCATGACACAGGGCATGGAGTACGAGCAGTACTTC. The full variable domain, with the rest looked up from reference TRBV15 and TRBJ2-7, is DAMVIQNPRYQVTQFGKPVTLSCSQTLNHNVMYWYQQKSSQAPKLLFHYYDKDFNNEADTPDNFQSRRPNTSFCFLDIRSPGLGDTAMYLCATSMTQGMEYEQYFGPGTRLTVT.

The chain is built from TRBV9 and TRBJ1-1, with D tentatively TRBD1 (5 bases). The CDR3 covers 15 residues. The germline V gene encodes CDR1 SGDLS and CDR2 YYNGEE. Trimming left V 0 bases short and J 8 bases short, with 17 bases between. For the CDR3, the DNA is TGTGCCAGCAGCGTAGTGTCTGGGGGGTGGGCCGAAGCTTTCTTT. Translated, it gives CASSVVSGGWAEAFF.

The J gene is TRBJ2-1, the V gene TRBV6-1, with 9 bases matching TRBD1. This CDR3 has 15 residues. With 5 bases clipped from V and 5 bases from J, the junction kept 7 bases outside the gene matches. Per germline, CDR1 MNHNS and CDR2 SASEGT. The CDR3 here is CASSLSGTGNNEQFF. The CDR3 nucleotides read TGTGCCAGCAGTTTGTCCGGGACAGGGAACAATGAGCAGTTCTTC.

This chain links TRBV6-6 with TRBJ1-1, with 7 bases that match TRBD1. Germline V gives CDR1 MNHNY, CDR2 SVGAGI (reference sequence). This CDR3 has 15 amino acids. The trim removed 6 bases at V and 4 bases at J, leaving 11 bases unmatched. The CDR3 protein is CASSQDRLTGTEAFF. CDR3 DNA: TGTGCCAGCAGCCAGGACAGGCTCACTGGCACTGAAGCTTTCTTT.

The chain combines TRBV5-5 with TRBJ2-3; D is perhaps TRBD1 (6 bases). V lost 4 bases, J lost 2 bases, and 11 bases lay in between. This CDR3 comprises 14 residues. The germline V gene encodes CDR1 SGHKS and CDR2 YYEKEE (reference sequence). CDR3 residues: CASSPWTVTDTQYF. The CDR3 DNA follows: TGTGCCAGCAGCCCCTGGACAGTCACAGATACGCAGTATTTT.

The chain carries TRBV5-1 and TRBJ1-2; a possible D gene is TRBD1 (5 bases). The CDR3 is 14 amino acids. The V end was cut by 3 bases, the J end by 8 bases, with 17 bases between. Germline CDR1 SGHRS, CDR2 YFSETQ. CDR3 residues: CASSSRVSSWGYTF. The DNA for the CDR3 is TGCGCCAGCAGCTCCAGGGTGTCCTCATGGGGCTACACCTTC.

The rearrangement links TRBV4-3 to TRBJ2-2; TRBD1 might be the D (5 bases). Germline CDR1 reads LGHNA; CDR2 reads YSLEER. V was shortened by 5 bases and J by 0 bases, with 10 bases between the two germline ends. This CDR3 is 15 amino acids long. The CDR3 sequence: CASSGQYTNTGELFF. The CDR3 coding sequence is TGCGCCAGCAGCGGACAATATACGAACACCGGGGAGCTGTTTTTT.

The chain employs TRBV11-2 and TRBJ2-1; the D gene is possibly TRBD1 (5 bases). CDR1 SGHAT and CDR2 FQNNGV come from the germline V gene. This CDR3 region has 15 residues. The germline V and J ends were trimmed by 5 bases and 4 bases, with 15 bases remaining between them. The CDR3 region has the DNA TGTGCCAGCAGCCTCAGGGAAATGGTGTACAATGAGCAGTTCTTC. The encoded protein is CASSLREMVYNEQFF.

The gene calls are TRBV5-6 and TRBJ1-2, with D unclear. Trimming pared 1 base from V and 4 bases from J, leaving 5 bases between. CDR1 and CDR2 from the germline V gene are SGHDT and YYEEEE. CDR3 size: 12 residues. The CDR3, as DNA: TGTGCCAGCAGCTTGTCCAGCTATGGCTACACCTTC. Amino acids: CASSLSSYGYTF.

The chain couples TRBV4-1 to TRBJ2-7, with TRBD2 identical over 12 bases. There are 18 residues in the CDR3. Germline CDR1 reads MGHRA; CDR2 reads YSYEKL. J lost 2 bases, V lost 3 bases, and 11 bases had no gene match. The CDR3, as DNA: TGCGCCAGCAGCCAGAAATTCAGCAGACTAGCGGGAGCCTACGAGCAGTACTTC. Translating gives CASSQKFSRLAGAYEQYF.

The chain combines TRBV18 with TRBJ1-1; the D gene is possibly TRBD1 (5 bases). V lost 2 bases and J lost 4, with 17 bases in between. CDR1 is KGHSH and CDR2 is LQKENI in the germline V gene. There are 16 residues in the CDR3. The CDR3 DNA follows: TGTGCCAGCTCACCAGCCGGGGCGGCGGAGGGCACTGAAGCTTTCTTT. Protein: CASSPAGAAEGTEAFF.

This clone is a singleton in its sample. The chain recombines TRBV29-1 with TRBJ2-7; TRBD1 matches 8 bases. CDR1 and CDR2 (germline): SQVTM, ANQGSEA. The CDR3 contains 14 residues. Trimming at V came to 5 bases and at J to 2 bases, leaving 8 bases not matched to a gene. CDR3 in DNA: TGCAGCGTTTCGGGACAGGCCGAAACCTACGAGCAGTACTTC. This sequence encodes CSVSGQAETYEQYF.

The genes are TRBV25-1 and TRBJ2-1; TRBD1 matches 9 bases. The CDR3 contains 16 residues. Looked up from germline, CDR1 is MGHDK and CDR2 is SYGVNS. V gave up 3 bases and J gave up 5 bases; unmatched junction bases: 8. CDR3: CASSDLGDRVDNEQFF. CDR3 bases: TGTGCCAGCAGTGATCTTGGGGACAGGGTCGACAATGAGCAGTTCTTC.

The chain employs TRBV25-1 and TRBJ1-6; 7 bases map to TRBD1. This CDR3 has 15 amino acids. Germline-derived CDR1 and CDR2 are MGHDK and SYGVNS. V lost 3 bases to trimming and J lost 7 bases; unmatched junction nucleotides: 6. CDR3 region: CASSDPDRVNSPLHF. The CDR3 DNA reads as TGTGCCAGCAGTGATCCCGACAGGGTAAATTCACCCCTCCACTTT.

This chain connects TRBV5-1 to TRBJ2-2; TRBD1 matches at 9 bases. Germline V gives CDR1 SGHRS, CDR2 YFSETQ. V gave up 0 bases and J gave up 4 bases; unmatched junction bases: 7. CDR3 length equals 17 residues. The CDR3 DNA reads TGCGCCAGCAGCTTGGCCACGGACAGGGGCAGCACCGGGGAGCTGTTTTTT. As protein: CASSLATDRGSTGELFF.

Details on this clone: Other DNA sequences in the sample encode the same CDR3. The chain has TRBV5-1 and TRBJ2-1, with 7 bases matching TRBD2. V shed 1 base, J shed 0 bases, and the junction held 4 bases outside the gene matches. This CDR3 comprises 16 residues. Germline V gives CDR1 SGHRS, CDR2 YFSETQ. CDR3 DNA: TGCGCCAGCAGCTTGTTGGGCGGGAGCTCCTACAATGAGCAGTTCTTC. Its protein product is CASSLLGGSSYNEQFF.

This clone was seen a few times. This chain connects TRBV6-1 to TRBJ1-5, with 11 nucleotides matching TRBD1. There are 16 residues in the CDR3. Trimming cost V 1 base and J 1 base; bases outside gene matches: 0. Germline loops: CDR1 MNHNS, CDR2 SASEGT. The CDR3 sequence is CASSEGDRGSNQPQHF. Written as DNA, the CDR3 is TGTGCCAGCAGTGAAGGGGACAGGGGGAGCAATCAGCCCCAGCATTTT.

The CDR3 nucleotides read TGTGCCTCCCGTGGGACTAGCGGGGGTACCGGGGAGCTGTTTTTT. Translation gives CASRGTSGGTGELFF. The V and J genes are TRBV19 and TRBJ2-2; 14 bases are a match to TRBD2. Germline loops: CDR1 LNHDA, CDR2 SQIVND (reference sequence). The CDR3 loop spans 15 amino acids. V dropped 11 bases and J dropped 5; count of bases not matched to a gene: 7. The whole variable domain, remainder taken from reference TRBV19 and TRBJ2-2, is DGGITQSPKYLFRKEGQNVTLSCEQNLNHDAMYWYRQDPGQGLRLIYYSQIVNDFQKGDIAEGYSVSREKKESFPLTVTSAQKNPTAFYLCASRGTSGGTGELFFGEGSRLTVL.

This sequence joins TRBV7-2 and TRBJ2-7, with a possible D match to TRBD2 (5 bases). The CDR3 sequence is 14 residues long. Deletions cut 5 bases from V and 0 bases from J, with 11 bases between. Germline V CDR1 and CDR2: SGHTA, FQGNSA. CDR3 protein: CASSLTRISYEQYF. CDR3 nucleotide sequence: TGTGCCAGCAGCCTCACTAGGATCTCCTACGAGCAGTACTTC.

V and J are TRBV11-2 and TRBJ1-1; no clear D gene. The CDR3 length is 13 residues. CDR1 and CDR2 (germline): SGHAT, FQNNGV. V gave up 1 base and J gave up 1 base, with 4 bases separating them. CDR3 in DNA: TGTGCCAGCAGCTTAGCAGGGAACACTGAAGCTTTCTTT. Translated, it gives CASSLAGNTEAFF.